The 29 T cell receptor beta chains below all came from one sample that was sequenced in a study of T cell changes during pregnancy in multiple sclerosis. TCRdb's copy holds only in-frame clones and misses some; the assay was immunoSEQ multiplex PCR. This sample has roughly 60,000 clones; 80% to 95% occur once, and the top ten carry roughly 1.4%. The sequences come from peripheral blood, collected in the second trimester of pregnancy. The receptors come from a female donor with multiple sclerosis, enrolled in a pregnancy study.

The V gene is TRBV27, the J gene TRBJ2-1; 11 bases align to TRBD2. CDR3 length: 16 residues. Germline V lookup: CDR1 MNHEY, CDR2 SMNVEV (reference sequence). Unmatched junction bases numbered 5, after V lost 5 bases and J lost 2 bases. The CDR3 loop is CASSKLAGAPYNEQFF. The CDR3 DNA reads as TGTGCCAGCAGTAAACTAGCGGGAGCCCCCTACAATGAGCAGTTCTTC.

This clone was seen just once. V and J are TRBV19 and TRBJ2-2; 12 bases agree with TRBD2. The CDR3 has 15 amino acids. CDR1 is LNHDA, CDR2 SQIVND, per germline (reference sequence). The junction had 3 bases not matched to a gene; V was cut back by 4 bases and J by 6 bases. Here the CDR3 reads CASSTLAGGAGELFF. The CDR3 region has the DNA TGTGCCAGTAGTACTCTAGCGGGAGGGGCCGGGGAGCTGTTTTTT. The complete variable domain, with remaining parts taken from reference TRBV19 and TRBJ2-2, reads DGGITQSPKYLFRKEGQNVTLSCEQNLNHDAMYWYRQDPGQGLRLIYYSQIVNDFQKGDIAEGYSVSREKKESFPLTVTSAQKNPTAFYLCASSTLAGGAGELFFGEGSRLTVL.

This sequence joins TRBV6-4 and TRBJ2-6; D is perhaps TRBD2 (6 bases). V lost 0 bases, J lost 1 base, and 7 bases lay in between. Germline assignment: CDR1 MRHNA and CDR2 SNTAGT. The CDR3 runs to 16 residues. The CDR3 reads CASSDSSGSGANVLTF. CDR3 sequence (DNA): TGTGCCAGCAGTGACTCGAGCGGGTCTGGGGCCAACGTCCTGACTTTC.

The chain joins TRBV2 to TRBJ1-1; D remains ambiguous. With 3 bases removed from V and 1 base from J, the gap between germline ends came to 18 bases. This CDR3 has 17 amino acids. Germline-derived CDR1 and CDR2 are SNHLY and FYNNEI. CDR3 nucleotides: TGTGCCAGCAGTGAGCAAGTAAGGCCTGCTAGGAACACTGAAGCTTTCTTT. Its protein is CASSEQVRPARNTEAFF.

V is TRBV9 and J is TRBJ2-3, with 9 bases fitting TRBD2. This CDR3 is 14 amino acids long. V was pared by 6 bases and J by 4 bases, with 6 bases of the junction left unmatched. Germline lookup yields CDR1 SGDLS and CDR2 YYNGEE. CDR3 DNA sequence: TGTGCCAGCACGGGCGGGAGGGCCTCAGATACGCAGTATTTT. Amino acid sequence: CASTGGRASDTQYF.

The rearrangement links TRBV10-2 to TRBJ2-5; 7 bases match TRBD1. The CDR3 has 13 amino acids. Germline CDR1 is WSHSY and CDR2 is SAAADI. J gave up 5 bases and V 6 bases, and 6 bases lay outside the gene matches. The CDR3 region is CASRLGGRETQYF. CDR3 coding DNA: TGCGCCAGCAGATTAGGGGGCCGGGAGACCCAGTACTTC.

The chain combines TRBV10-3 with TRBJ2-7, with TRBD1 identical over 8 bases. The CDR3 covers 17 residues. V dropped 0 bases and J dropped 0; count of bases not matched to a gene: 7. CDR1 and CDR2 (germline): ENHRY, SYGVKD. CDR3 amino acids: CAISESCRDRCSYEQYF. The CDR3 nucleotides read TGTGCCATCAGTGAGTCGTGTAGGGACAGGTGCTCCTACGAGCAGTACTTC.

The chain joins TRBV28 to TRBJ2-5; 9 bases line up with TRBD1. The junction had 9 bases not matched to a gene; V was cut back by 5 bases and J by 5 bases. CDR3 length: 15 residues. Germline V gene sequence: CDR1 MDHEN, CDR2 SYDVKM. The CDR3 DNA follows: TGTGCCAGCAGTGCACCGGGACAGGGAGTGGAGACCCAGTACTTC. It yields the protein CASSAPGQGVETQYF.

The CDR3 coding sequence is TGTGCCAGTAGTTTCAGACAGGGGAGTACGGGCGAGCAGTACTTC. Its protein is CASSFRQGSTGEQYF. The chain recombines TRBV19 with TRBJ2-7; TRBD1 matches at 8 bases. Germline assignment: CDR1 LNHDA and CDR2 SQIVND (reference sequence). The CDR3 is made up of 15 amino acids. V lost 5 bases, J lost 6 bases, and 12 bases stayed unmatched.

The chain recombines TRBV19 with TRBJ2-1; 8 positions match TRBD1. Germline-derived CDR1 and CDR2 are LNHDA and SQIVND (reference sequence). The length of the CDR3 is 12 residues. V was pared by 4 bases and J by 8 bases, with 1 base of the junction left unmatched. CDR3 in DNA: TGTGCCAGTAGTACAGGGGGCCATGAGCAGTTCTTC. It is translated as CASSTGGHEQFF.

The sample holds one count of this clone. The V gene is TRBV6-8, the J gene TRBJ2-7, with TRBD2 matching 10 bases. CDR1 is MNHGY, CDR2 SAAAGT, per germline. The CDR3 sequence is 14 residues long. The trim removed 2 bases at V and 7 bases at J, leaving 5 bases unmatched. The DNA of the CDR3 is TGTGCCAGCAGTTACGCTAGCGGGAGCGGTGAGCAGTACTTC. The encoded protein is CASSYASGSGEQYF.

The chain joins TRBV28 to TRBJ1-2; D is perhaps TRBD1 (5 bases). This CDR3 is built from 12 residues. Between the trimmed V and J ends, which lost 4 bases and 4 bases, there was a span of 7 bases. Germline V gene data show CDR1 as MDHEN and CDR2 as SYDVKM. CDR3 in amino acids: CASSSRAYGYTF. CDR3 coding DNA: TGTGCCAGCAGTTCCAGGGCCTATGGCTACACCTTC.

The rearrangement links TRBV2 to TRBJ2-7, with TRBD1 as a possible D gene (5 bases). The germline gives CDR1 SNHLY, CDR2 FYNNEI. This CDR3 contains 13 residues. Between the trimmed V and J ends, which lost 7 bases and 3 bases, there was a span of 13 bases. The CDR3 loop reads CASMGRAGYEQYF. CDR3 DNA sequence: TGTGCCAGCATGGGCAGGGCCGGCTACGAGCAGTACTTC.

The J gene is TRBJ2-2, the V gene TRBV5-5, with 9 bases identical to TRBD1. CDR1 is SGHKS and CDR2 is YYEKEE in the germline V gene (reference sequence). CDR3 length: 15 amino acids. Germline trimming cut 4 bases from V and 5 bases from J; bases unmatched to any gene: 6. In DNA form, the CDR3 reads TGTGCCAGCAGCATTTCCGGGACAGGGACCGGGGAGCTGTTTTTT. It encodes CASSISGTGTGELFF.

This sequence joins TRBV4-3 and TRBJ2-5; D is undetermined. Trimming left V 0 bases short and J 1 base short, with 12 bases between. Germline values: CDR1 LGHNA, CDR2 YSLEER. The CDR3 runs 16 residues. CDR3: CASSQDLGGLQETQYF. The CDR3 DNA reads TGCGCCAGCAGCCAAGATCTCGGCGGCCTCCAAGAGACCCAGTACTTC.

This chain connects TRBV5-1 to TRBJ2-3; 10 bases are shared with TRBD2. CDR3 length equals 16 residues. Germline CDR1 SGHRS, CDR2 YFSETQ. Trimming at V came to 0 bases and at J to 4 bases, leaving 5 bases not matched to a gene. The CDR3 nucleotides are TGCGCCAGCAGCTTGGCGCTAGCGGGAGACCCAGATACGCAGTATTTT. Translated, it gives CASSLALAGDPDTQYF.

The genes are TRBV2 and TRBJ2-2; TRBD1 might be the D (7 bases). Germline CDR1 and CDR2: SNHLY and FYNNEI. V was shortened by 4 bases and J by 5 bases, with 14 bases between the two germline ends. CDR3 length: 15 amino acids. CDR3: CASSGGQGGTGELFF. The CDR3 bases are TGTGCCAGCAGTGGAGGGCAGGGGGGTACCGGGGAGCTGTTTTTT.

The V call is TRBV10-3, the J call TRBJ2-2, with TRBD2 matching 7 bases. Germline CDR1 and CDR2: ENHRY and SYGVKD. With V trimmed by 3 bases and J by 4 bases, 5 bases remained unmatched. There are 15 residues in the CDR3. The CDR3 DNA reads TGTGCCATCAGTGAAGGGCGGGAGAGCACCGGGGAGCTGTTTTTT. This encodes CAISEGRESTGELFF.

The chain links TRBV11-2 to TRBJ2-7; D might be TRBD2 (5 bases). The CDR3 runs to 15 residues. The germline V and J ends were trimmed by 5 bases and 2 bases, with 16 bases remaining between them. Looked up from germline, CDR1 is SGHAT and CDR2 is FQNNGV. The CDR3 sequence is CASSTAGEGTYEQYF. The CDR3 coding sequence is TGTGCCAGCAGCACCGCCGGCGAGGGAACCTACGAGCAGTACTTC.

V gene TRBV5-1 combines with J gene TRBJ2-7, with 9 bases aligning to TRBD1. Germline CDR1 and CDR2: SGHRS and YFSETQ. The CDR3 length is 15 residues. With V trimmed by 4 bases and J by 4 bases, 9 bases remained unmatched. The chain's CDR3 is CASSPGTGNRYEQYF. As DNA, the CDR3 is TGCGCCAGCAGCCCTGGGACAGGGAACAGATACGAGCAGTACTTC.

Written as DNA, the CDR3 is TGTGCCAGCAGTGAAGAGACAGGGGTCAGCGGGGAGCTGTTTTTT. It codes for CASSEETGVSGELFF. The rearrangement uses TRBV6-1 and TRBJ2-2; TRBD1 agrees at 8 bases. The CDR3 is made up of 15 amino acids. Losses at the gene ends were 1 base for V and 7 bases for J; bases not matched to a gene: 5. The germline CDR1 and CDR2 sequences are MNHNS and SASEGT.

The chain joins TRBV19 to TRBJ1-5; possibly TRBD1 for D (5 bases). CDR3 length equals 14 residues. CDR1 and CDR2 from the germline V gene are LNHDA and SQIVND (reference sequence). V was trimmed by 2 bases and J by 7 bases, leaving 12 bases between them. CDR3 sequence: CASSIPRVGQPQHF. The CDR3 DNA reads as TGTGCCAGTAGTATACCCAGGGTTGGCCAGCCCCAGCATTTT.

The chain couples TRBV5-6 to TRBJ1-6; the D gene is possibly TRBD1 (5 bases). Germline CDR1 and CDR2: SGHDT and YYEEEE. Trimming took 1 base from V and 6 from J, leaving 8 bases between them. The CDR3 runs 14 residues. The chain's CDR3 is CASSLPTVNSPLHF. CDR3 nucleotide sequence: TGTGCCAGCAGCTTGCCGACAGTTAATTCACCCCTCCACTTT.

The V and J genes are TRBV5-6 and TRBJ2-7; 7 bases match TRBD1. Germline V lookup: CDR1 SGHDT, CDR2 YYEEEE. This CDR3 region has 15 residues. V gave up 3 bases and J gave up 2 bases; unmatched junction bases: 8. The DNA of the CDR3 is TGTGCCAGCAGCTCACAGGGGTGGCCAACCTACGAGCAGTACTTC. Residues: CASSSQGWPTYEQYF.

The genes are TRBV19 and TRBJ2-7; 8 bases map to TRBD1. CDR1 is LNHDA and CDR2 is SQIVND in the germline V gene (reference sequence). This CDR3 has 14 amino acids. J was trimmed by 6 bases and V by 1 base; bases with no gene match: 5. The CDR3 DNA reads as TGTGCCAGTAGTATAGGCTCGACAGGGGCCGAGCAGTACTTC. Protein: CASSIGSTGAEQYF.

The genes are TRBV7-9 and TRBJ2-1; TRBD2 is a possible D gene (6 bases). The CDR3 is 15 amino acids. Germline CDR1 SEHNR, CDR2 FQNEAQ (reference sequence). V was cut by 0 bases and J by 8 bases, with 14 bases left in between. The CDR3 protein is CASSLAREERHEQFF. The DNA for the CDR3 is TGTGCCAGCAGCTTAGCGCGGGAAGAACGTCATGAGCAGTTCTTC.

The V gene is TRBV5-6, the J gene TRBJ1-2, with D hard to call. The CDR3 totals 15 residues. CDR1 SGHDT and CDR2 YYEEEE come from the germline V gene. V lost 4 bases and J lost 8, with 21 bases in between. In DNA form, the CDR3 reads TGTGCCAGCAGCCAATGGCGGGTGGTCTTACTAGGCTACACCTTC. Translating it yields CASSQWRVVLLGYTF.

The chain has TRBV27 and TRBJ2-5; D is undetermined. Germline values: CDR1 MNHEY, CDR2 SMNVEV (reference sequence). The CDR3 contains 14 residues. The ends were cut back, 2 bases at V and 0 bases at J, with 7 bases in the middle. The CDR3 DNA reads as TGTGCCAGCAGTTTACTTCGGGACCAAGAGACCCAGTACTTC. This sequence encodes CASSLLRDQETQYF.

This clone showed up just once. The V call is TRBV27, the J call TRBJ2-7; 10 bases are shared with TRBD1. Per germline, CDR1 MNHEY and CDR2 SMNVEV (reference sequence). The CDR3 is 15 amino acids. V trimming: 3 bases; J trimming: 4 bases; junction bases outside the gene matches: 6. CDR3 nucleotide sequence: TGTGCCAGCAGTTTGCGGGGGACAGGGGAGTACGAGCAGTACTTC. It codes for CASSLRGTGEYEQYF.